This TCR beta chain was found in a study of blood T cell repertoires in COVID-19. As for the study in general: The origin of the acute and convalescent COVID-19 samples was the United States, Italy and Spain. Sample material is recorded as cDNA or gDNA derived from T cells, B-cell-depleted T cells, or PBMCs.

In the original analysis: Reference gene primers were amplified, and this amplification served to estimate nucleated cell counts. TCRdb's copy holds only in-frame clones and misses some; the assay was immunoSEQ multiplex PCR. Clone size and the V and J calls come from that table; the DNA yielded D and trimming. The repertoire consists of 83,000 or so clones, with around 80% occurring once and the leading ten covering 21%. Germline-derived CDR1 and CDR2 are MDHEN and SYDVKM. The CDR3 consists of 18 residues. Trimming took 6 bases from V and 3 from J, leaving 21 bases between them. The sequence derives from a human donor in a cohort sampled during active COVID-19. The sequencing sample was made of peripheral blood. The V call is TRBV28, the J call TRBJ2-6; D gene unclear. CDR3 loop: CASSAVGAVVGGANVLTF. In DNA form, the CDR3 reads TGTGCCAGCAGCGCCGTGGGCGCCGTTGTTGGTGGGGCCAACGTCCTGACTTTC.